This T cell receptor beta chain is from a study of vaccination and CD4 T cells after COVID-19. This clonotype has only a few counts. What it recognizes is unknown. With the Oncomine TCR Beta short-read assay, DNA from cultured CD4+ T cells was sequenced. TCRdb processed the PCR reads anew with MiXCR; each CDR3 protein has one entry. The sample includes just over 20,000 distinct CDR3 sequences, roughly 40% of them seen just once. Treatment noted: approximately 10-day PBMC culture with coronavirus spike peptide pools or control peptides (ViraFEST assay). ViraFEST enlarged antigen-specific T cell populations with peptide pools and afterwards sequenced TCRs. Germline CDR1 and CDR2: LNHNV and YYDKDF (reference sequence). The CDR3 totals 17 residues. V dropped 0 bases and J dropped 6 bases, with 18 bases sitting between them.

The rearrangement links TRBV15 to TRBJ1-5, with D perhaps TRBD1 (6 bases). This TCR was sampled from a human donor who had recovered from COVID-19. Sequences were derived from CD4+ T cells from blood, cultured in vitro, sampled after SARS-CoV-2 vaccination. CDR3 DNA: TGTGCCACCAGCAGAGAGGTAGTAGGGGGTAGGTTTCAGCCCCAGCATTTT. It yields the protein CATSREVVGGRFQPQHF.